This T cell receptor beta chain appears in the sequencing data of a study of control samples from healthy donors and cancer patients. TCRdb's table, derived via immunoSEQ multiplex PCR, lists solely in-frame clones and lacks some. The repertoire holds about 170,000 clones, with 93% as singletons. Germline CDR1 reads SGHTA; CDR2 reads FQGTGA. The CDR3 has 12 residues. V gave up 4 bases and J gave up 8 bases, with 6 bases separating them. Material for sequencing was blood. This chain joins TRBV7-3 and TRBJ1-6; D unresolved. This TCR derives from a woman aged 60-70 years in good health. CDR3 sequence reads: CASSYKDSPLHF. The CDR3 DNA reads TGTGCCAGCAGCTACAAGGATTCACCCCTCCACTTT. Filled out from reference TRBV7-3 and TRBJ1-6, the complete variable domain reads GAGVSQTPSNKVTEKGKYVELRCDPISGHTALYWYRQSLGQGPEFLIYFQGTGAADDSGLPNDRFFAVRPEGSVSTLKIQRTERGDSAVYLCASSYKDSPLHFGNGTRLTVT.